The T cell receptor (beta chain) under discussion was sequenced for a study of response to subunit inactivated influenza vaccine. V lost 1 base to trimming and J lost 1 base, with 10 bases between them. From germline, CDR1 is SGHRS and CDR2 YFSETQ. The length of the CDR3 is 15 residues. A single record per CDR3 protein comes from TCRdb applying MiXCR to the RT-PCR reads. The table records 500,000 to 700,000 distinct CDR3 sequences, roughly 23% of them present only once. These data were also reused for a study on T cells expressing NK-cell markers. As reported in that work: Synthesis of TCR beta cDNA relied on 5'RACE template switching carrying UMIs.

The origin of this receptor is a man aged 45-65 years who received an inactivated influenza vaccine. The rearrangement uses TRBV5-1 and TRBJ2-3; no clear D gene. Sequenced here: CD4+ T cells sorted from PBMCs, sampled less than 13 days after vaccination. Written as DNA, the CDR3 is TGCGCCAGCAGCTTGTCCACCGCCGGCACAGATACGCAGTATTTT. As protein: CASSLSTAGTDTQYF.